This TCR beta chain was sequenced for a study of pediatric ulcerative colitis. With 6 bases removed from V and 2 bases from J, the gap between germline ends came to 11 bases. The CDR3 is 14 residues long. Germline lookup yields CDR1 MDHEN and CDR2 SYDVKM. Of note for this clone: Antigen specificity is unknown.

One to two pinch biopsies were taken from the rectum during colonoscopy. Broader study findings: Ulcerative colitis patients shared more blood-rectal clones than controls. Rectal pinch biopsies may have included blood-derived T cells, especially in patients with overt colitis. Repertoires came from total lymphocyte DNA, not specific subsets. Clonal expansions reduced rectal repertoire diversity in acute severe colitis.

TCRdb's copy holds only in-frame clones and misses some; the assay was immunoSEQ multiplex PCR. The table lists approximately 40,000 clones, roughly four fifths of them singletons, with around 7.8% in the top ten. The TCR comes from a boy aged 5-17 years with severe ulcerative colitis. V and J are TRBV28 and TRBJ2-1; tentative D call: TRBD2 (7 bases). Material: gut tissue. As DNA, the CDR3 is TGTGCCAGCAGAGGGAGGGGGACCTACAATGAGCAGTTCTTC. Encoded protein: CASRGRGTYNEQFF.